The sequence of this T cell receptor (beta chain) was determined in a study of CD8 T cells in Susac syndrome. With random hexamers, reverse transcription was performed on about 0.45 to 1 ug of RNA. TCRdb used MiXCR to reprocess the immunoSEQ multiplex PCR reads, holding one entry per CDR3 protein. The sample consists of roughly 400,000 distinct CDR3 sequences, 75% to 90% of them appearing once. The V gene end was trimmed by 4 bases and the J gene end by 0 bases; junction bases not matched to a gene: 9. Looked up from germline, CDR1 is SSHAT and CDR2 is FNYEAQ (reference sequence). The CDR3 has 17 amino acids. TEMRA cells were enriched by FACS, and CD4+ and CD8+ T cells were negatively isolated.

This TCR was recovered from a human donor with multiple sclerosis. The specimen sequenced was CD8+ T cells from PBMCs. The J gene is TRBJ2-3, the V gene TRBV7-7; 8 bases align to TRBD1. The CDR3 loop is CASSSGQGDSSTDTQYF. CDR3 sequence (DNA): TGTGCCAGCAGCTCCGGACAGGGAGATTCTAGCACAGATACGCAGTATTTT.